This T cell receptor beta chain was obtained from a study of spatial heterogeneity in lung cancer. Study summary: Those follow-up PBMC samples that were available underwent sequencing, at a median interval of roughly 2 years following resection. Beta-chain sequences consistently outnumbered alpha-chain sequences in detection. Study outcomes and limitations: Relative to follow-up, resection was when ubiquitous expanded tumor TCRs appeared more in blood.

Comment on this clonotype: Its target is unknown.

This sample's time point: blood at routine non-recurrence follow-up after resection. Unsorted samples of tumor, nontumor lung or frozen PBMC had their whole RNA sequenced. One entry per CDR3 protein results from TCRdb running MiXCR on the 5' RACE reads. The data hold just under 45,000 distinct CDR3 sequences, with 22% observed a single time. The CDR3 spans 14 residues. Trimming removed 3 bases at V and 1 base at J, with 11 bases between. Germline lookup yields CDR1 SQVTM and CDR2 ANQGSEA. The chain is built from TRBV29-1 and TRBJ2-3, with D possibly called TRBD1 or TRBD2 (6 bases each). Sequenced material: PBMCs, taken at follow-up. This receptor was obtained from a female donor with early-stage non-small cell lung cancer. The DNA for the CDR3 is TGCAGCGTTGATCACAGGGAGGGCACAGATACGCAGTATTTT. This sequence encodes CSVDHREGTDTQYF.